A single sample gave rise to the 32 T cell receptor beta chains below, sequenced in a study of blood T cell repertoires in COVID-19 (dated by TCRdb to 2020 to 2022). Preparation of the library involved the immunoSEQ multiplex PCR assay. The immuneACCESS repertoire file appears here via TCRdb, limited to in-frame rearrangements. These files lack a portion of the clones; in checked studies, under half of the deficit traces to unresolved V genes, and the cause of the others is not known. This sample gives 150,000 to 200,000 clones in total; about three quarters of them show up just once. The ten biggest clones cover around 24% of the sample. Sequenced input: peripheral blood. The receptor source for this set is a woman in her 70s with acute or convalescent COVID-19.

The chain is built from TRBV3-1 (or the pseudogene TRBV3-2) and TRBJ2-1; D remains ambiguous. This CDR3 region has 16 residues. Germline V gene lookup returns CDR1 LGHDT and CDR2 YNNKEL (reference sequence). Trimming stripped 0 bases from V and 0 bases from J, with 9 bases between. CDR3: CASSQEARFSYNEQFF. The CDR3 bases are TGTGCCAGCAGCCAAGAAGCTCGCTTCTCCTACAATGAGCAGTTCTTC.

This clone has more than one count but fewer than ten. V is TRBV7-2 and J is TRBJ2-7; the match to TRBD2 covers 10 bases. CDR1 is SGHTA and CDR2 is FQGNSA in the germline V gene. V was clipped by 3 bases and J by 6 bases; unmatched bases: 11. This CDR3 is 16 amino acids long. DNA for the CDR3: TGTGCCAGCAGCTTTACCGTCTTAGCGGGAGGTTCCGAGCAGTACTTC. It encodes CASSFTVLAGGSEQYF.

CDR3 bases: TGTGCCAGCAGTTTGGGGGGAAGGACTCATCAGCCCCAGCATTTT. Its translation is CASSLGGRTHQPQHF. The chain recombines TRBV6-5 with TRBJ1-5; the D gene is possibly TRBD1 (5 bases). CDR1 and CDR2 from the germline V gene are MNHEY and SVGAGI. V was clipped by 4 bases and J by 5 bases, with 15 bases between them. This CDR3 spans 15 amino acids.

The genes are TRBV6-1 and TRBJ2-7; unclear D gene. V gave up 3 bases and J gave up 3 bases, with 9 bases separating them. Looked up from germline, CDR1 is MNHNS and CDR2 is SASEGT. The CDR3 runs 13 residues. The CDR3: CASSDRFSYEQYF. As DNA, the CDR3 is TGTGCCAGCAGTGACAGGTTTAGCTACGAGCAGTACTTC.

V is TRBV30 and J is TRBJ1-4, with D unclear. V was trimmed by 7 bases and J by 8 bases, leaving 17 bases between them. The CDR3 is 13 residues long. Germline V gene lookup returns CDR1 GTSNPN and CDR2 SVGIG (reference sequence). The CDR3 loop reads CASRPEVGEKLFF. CDR3 in DNA: TGTGCCTCCCGCCCAGAGGTCGGGGAAAAACTGTTTTTT.

The chain combines TRBV19 with TRBJ1-1; D is perhaps TRBD1 (6 bases). V gave up 7 bases and J gave up 6 bases, with 9 bases separating them. Germline assignment: CDR1 LNHDA and CDR2 SQIVND (reference sequence). The CDR3 contains 11 residues. CDR3 bases: TGTGCCAGTAAAGCAGGGGCTGAAGCTTTCTTT. As protein: CASKAGAEAFF.

This clone showed up many times. The J gene is TRBJ2-2, the V gene TRBV13; TRBD2 matches at 8 bases. This CDR3 is 14 amino acids long. J gave up 2 bases and V 5 bases, and 1 base lay outside the gene matches. CDR1 is PRHDT and CDR2 is FYEKMQ in the germline V gene (reference sequence). The CDR3 sequence: CASSRGGNTGELFF. For the CDR3, the DNA is TGTGCCAGCAGCCGGGGGGGAAACACCGGGGAGCTGTTTTTT.

This rearrangement joins TRBV9 to TRBJ2-3, with D maybe TRBD1 (6 bases). CDR1 and CDR2 from the germline V gene are SGDLS and YYNGEE. The CDR3 is 16 amino acids. V was pared by 4 bases and J by 0 bases, with 15 bases between. The CDR3 DNA reads TGTGCCAGCAGCCGATACAGGGACGCTAGCACAGATACGCAGTATTTT. This translates into CASSRYRDASTDTQYF.

CDR3 sequence: CAWSARLPGFGYTF. CDR3 in DNA: TGTGCCTGGAGTGCGAGACTACCGGGGTTTGGCTACACCTTC. V usage is TRBV30 and J usage is TRBJ1-2; D is unclear. V lost 1 base to trimming and J lost 7 bases, with 16 bases between them. From germline, CDR1 is GTSNPN and CDR2 SVGIG (reference sequence). The length of the CDR3 is 14 residues.

The genes are TRBV21-1 and TRBJ2-1; the tabulated D call, TRBD2, remains unverified against the DNA. TRBV21-1 is a pseudogene. The CDR3 spans 16 residues. The CDR3 is CASSIRAGSSYNEQFF. DNA for the CDR3: TGTGCCAGCAGCATACGAGCGGGAAGCTCCTACAATGAGCAGTTCTTC.

This clone was counted only a few times. The chain combines TRBV6-5 with TRBJ1-2; D may be TRBD1 (6 bases). This CDR3 is built from 16 residues. V was trimmed by 0 bases and J by 8 bases, leaving 19 bases between them. Per germline, CDR1 MNHEY and CDR2 SVGAGI. Written as DNA, the CDR3 is TGTGCCAGCAGTTACTCCGGATCTACAGGGTTGGGCGGCTACACCTTC. As protein: CASSYSGSTGLGGYTF.

This chain connects TRBV5-4 to TRBJ2-7, with 7 bases aligning to TRBD2. This CDR3 is built from 15 residues. The ends lost 0 bases at V and 4 bases at J; junction bases unmatched: 7. Germline CDR1 and CDR2: SGHNT and YYREEE (reference sequence). CDR3 DNA sequence: TGTGCCAGCAGCTTGGTATCTAGCGGCATATACGAGCAGTACTTC. Translation: CASSLVSSGIYEQYF.

The chain carries TRBV2 and TRBJ2-7, with D tentatively TRBD2 (6 bases). CDR1 and CDR2 (germline): SNHLY, FYNNEI. There are 13 residues in the CDR3. V was pared by 7 bases and J by 7 bases, with 17 bases between. CDR3 in DNA: TGTGCCAGCAAGGGAACTCCCGGAGGGGAGCAGTACTTC. Protein sequence: CASKGTPGGEQYF.

The V and J genes are TRBV7-2 and TRBJ2-7; 11 nucleotides agree with TRBD2. J lost 3 bases, V lost 1 base, and 8 bases had no gene match. The CDR3 runs to 17 residues. Germline CDR1 reads SGHTA; CDR2 reads FQGNSA. CDR3 protein: CASSLGGASGRIYEQYF. In DNA, the CDR3 is TGTGCCAGCAGCTTAGGGGGTGCTAGCGGGAGGATCTACGAGCAGTACTTC.

V gene TRBV5-1 combines with J gene TRBJ2-1, with TRBD2 matching over 8 bases. The CDR3 has 15 amino acids. V gave up 3 bases and J gave up 10 bases; unmatched junction bases: 12. Germline-derived CDR1 and CDR2 are SGHRS and YFSETQ. CDR3 sequence: CASSSDPGLVFEQFF. The CDR3 DNA reads TGCGCCAGCAGCTCTGACCCGGGACTAGTTTTCGAGCAGTTCTTC.

This chain links TRBV19 with TRBJ1-5; D is uncertain. Per germline, CDR1 LNHDA and CDR2 SQIVND (reference sequence). The CDR3 contains 14 residues. V was clipped by 3 bases and J by 9 bases, with 15 bases between them. Here the CDR3 reads CASSMTTGGGPQHF. The CDR3 region has the DNA TGTGCCAGTAGTATGACCACCGGCGGTGGGCCCCAGCATTTT.

V and J are TRBV19 and TRBJ2-3; 11 bases are a match to TRBD1. Losses at the gene ends were 2 bases for V and 6 bases for J; bases not matched to a gene: 4. The CDR3 is 15 amino acids. CDR1 is LNHDA, CDR2 SQIVND, per germline (reference sequence). CDR3 in DNA: TGTGCCAGTAGTATACAGGGACAGGGGGTCGATACGCAGTATTTT. It yields the protein CASSIQGQGVDTQYF.

Notes on this clone: At the DNA level, this CDR3 is encoded by other sequences in the same sample as well. The chain combines TRBV5-5 with TRBJ2-3; TRBD2 matches 11 bases. CDR3 length: 16 residues. Unmatched junction bases numbered 6, after V lost 0 bases and J lost 6 bases. CDR1 is SGHKS, CDR2 YYEKEE, per germline (reference sequence). The CDR3 DNA reads TGTGCCAGCAGCTTGGGGCTAGCGGGAGGTGTGGATACGCAGTATTTT. Protein: CASSLGLAGGVDTQYF.

The chain joins TRBV2 to TRBJ2-7; tentatively, D is TRBD1 (6 bases). The V end lost 5 bases, the J end lost 6 bases, and 17 bases lay between the germline ends. Germline values: CDR1 SNHLY, CDR2 FYNNEI. The CDR3 loop spans 14 amino acids. The CDR3 DNA is TGTGCCAGCAGTCTCACAGGGACCCCCTCCGAGCAGTACTTC. Translated, it gives CASSLTGTPSEQYF. Full variable domain (rest looked up from reference TRBV2 and TRBJ2-7): EPEVTQTPSHQVTQMGQEVILRCVPISNHLYFYWYRQILGQKVEFLVSFYNNEISEKSEIFDDQFSVERPDGSNFTLKIRSTKLEDSAMYFCASSLTGTPSEQYFGPGTRLTVT.

This clone was found many times. V gene TRBV19 combines with J gene TRBJ1-6; a possible D gene is TRBD1 (5 bases). In germline, CDR1 is LNHDA, CDR2 SQIVND (reference sequence). The V end lost 5 bases, the J end lost 8 bases, and 19 bases lay between the germline ends. This CDR3 is built from 16 residues. For the CDR3, the DNA is TGTGCCAGTAGTCCTAGCGGCGGGGCTAGCCATTCACCCCTCCACTTT. This translates into CASSPSGGASHSPLHF.

For this clone: Distinct nucleotide sequences in the sample also encode this CDR3. The chain is built from TRBV5-1 and TRBJ1-2, with D maybe TRBD1 (6 bases). V was clipped by 0 bases and J by 3 bases, with 9 bases between them. This CDR3 has 14 residues. Germline V lookup: CDR1 SGHRS, CDR2 YFSETQ. CDR3 DNA: TGCGCCAGCAGCTTGGAAGGGGGAGACTATGGCTACACCTTC. This encodes CASSLEGGDYGYTF.

This chain joins TRBV3-1 (or the pseudogene TRBV3-2) and TRBJ1-2; tentatively, D is TRBD1 (6 bases). Germline CDR1 is LGHDT and CDR2 is YNNKEL (reference sequence). This CDR3 region has 13 residues. V was pared by 1 base and J by 12 bases, with 15 bases between. The CDR3 spells CASSQASTGRDTF. The CDR3 nucleotides read TGTGCCAGCAGCCAAGCTTCGACAGGCCGCGACACCTTC.

The CDR3 region is CASSLSGANTGELFF. CDR3 nucleotides: TGTGCCAGCAGTCTAAGCGGGGCGAACACCGGGGAGCTGTTTTTT. The rearrangement uses TRBV2 and TRBJ2-2; TRBD2 agrees at 7 bases. V was clipped by 5 bases and J by 0 bases; unmatched bases: 3. The CDR3 length is 15 residues. In germline, CDR1 is SNHLY, CDR2 FYNNEI.

The chain carries TRBV9 and TRBJ2-3; 9 bases are shared with TRBD2. There are 16 residues in the CDR3. V trimming: 4 bases; J trimming: 0 bases; junction bases outside the gene matches: 6. CDR1 and CDR2 (germline): SGDLS, YYNGEE. The CDR3 sequence: CASSIGLASSTDTQYF. Written as DNA, the CDR3 is TGTGCCAGCAGCATAGGACTAGCGTCTAGCACAGATACGCAGTATTTT.

The chain combines TRBV9 with TRBJ1-1; D gene unclear. Per germline, CDR1 SGDLS and CDR2 YYNGEE. The CDR3 is made up of 12 amino acids. Trimming took 4 bases from V and 4 from J, leaving 8 bases between them. In DNA, the CDR3 is TGTGCCAGCAGCCCCTGGGCCACTGAAGCTTTCTTT. As protein: CASSPWATEAFF.

This clone has a single count. This sequence joins TRBV5-1 and TRBJ1-2; a possible D gene is TRBD1 (5 bases). The germline V and J ends were trimmed by 2 bases and 2 bases, with 7 bases remaining between them. Germline V gives CDR1 SGHRS, CDR2 YFSETQ. The length of the CDR3 is 13 residues. The CDR3 bases are TGCGCCAGCAGCTTTGACAGCAACTATGGCTACACCTTC. This translates into CASSFDSNYGYTF.

The chain employs TRBV9 and TRBJ1-2, with D possibly TRBD1 on 5 matching bases. V was clipped by 4 bases and J by 3 bases, with 22 bases between them. The germline gives CDR1 SGDLS, CDR2 YYNGEE. CDR3 size: 17 residues. The chain's CDR3 is CASSLLPGTERDYGYTF. The CDR3 DNA follows: TGTGCCAGCAGCCTACTACCCGGGACTGAGAGGGACTATGGCTACACCTTC.

This clone is a singleton in its sample. V and J are TRBV7-9 and TRBJ2-1; perhaps TRBD2 as D (6 bases). Germline V gives CDR1 SEHNR, CDR2 FQNEAQ (reference sequence). The CDR3 runs to 15 residues. V lost 5 bases and J lost 10, with 21 bases in between. The CDR3 DNA follows: TGTGCCAGCAGCCCGCGGGACCGGCCTTTCCGAGAGCAGTTCTTC. Translated: CASSPRDRPFREQFF.

The chain is built from TRBV30 and TRBJ1-1, with no clear D. V dropped 8 bases and J dropped 1 base, with 14 bases sitting between them. This CDR3 region has 13 residues. Germline V gene sequence: CDR1 GTSNPN, CDR2 SVGIG (reference sequence). CDR3 sequence: CAGKGVSNTEAFF. CDR3 DNA sequence: TGTGCCGGCAAGGGAGTGTCGAACACTGAAGCTTTCTTT.

V usage is TRBV7-2 and J usage is TRBJ2-3, with TRBD2 matching 7 bases. The CDR3 spans 15 residues. V dropped 5 bases and J dropped 3; count of bases not matched to a gene: 8. Germline assignment: CDR1 SGHTA and CDR2 FQGNSA. CDR3 in DNA: TGTGCCAGCAGCGCAAGCGGGGTAAAAACAGATACGCAGTATTTT. This translates into CASSASGVKTDTQYF.

This clone was seen a handful of times. V is TRBV30 and J is TRBJ1-2; D possibly corresponds to TRBD1 (6 bases). There are 13 residues in the CDR3. Germline V gene data show CDR1 as GTSNPN and CDR2 as SVGIG (reference sequence). The germline V and J ends were trimmed by 3 bases and 0 bases, with 8 bases remaining between them. CDR3 DNA sequence: TGTGCCTGGAGCAGGGGAACTAACTATGGCTACACCTTC. This encodes CAWSRGTNYGYTF.

This clone has more than one count but fewer than ten. V and J are TRBV28 and TRBJ1-2; D gene uncertain. Germline CDR1 reads MDHEN; CDR2 reads SYDVKM. The CDR3 covers 13 residues. The V end was cut by 3 bases, the J end by 3 bases, with 8 bases between. DNA of the CDR3: TGTGCCAGCAGTTTGCCGCAGGACTATGGCTACACCTTC. Translation gives CASSLPQDYGYTF.